Sequencing of this T cell receptor beta chain was carried out in a study of T-cell reconstitution after alpha-beta-depleted transplantation in children. Unique molecular identifiers were incorporated when the TCRbeta library was constructed. TCRdb itself ran the PCR reads through MiXCR, one entry per CDR3 protein. The sample records about 640,000 distinct CDR3 sequences, 13% being singletons. The CDR3 length is 17 residues. Germline V gene data show CDR1 as DFQATT and CDR2 as SNEGSKA (reference sequence). The V gene lost 0 bases and the J gene lost 0 bases, with 15 bases spanning the gap. This TCR was sampled from a male patient younger than 18 who had a stem cell transplant for acute myeloid leukemia, so the T cells may come from the graft donor. The sequences come from PBMCs, mostly from graft donor cells, collected 360 days after TCRalphabeta/CD19-depleted stem cell transplant. This chain uses TRBV20-1 with TRBJ2-4, with D perhaps TRBD2 (5 bases). Here the CDR3 reads CSARDSGSFLAKNIQYF. The CDR3 coding sequence is TGCAGTGCTAGAGATTCGGGGAGCTTTCTAGCCAAAAACATTCAGTACTTC.